The TCR beta chain described here comes from a study of cytomegalovirus exposure and HLA in healthy donors (dated 2017 in TCRdb). Regarding the study in general: An earlier analysis of about 560 of the donors reported 276 Gb of sequence data and 117 million unique TCR beta sequences obtained from about 179 million T cells. About 300 gigabases of sequencing data and 78 million or so unique TCR sequences were included in an early release covering about 600 HLA-typed donors. The genetic ancestry cluster associated with self-reported Caucasian donors included 81% of the roughly 400 genotyped donors. The study aimed to test whether cataloging public T cell receptors could reveal signatures of past pathogen exposure. Using immunosequencing, the study profiled T cell repertoires from roughly 650 subjects and related those repertoires to cytomegalovirus serostatus. Along with the roughly 700-subject first cohort, a separate validation cohort of roughly 110 different subjects was used. The study combined high-throughput TCR immunosequencing, statistical association of individual TCRs with disease status, and machine learning to predict cytomegalovirus infection status. In a later analysis, previously published TCR beta repertoires from more than 500 donors were re-analyzed and high-resolution HLA genotyping was added so that TCR occurrence patterns could be studied. The later analysis used no new phenotypic data to find candidate immune exposures, relying instead on TCR beta sequences and their occurrence across donors. An earlier analysis of approximately 630 of the donors applied high-throughput TCR beta sequencing to assess whether each TCR beta V gene segment acted as functional or pseudogenic. Donor age, sex, ethnicity and CMV serostatus were collected together with the repertoire data. In a later genetic analysis, genome-wide SNP genotypes for about 65% of the 666 donors were used, and that subset was treated as a discovery cohort. All discovery cohort repertoires had been generated on a single sequencing platform. HLA typing included class I and class II loci at four-digit resolution. The number of donors typed differed by locus, with roughly 629-640 for A, B, C, DRB1 and DQB1, roughly 550 for DQA1, 600 to 610 for DPA1, and some 440 for DPB1. Roughly 5 DR-DQ haplotypes were handled as single units for association and clustering, since linkage in the cohort was strong. Among roughly 370 genotyped donors of the cohort, an average of approximately 240,000 unique TCR beta nucleotide sequences were sequenced per donor, around 18% of them non-productive. The paper as a whole reports these results and caveats: The authors suggested that the approach could potentially be extended to other disease states and immunological phenotypes. In a later analysis, the rate of TCR association differed among HLA loci, with DRB1 alleles having the most associated TCRs and HLA-C alleles having the fewest. In this cohort, only TCR beta chains were sequenced, and detectable features were limited by the absence of alpha or paired-chain data. The study listed approximately 160 TCR beta chains as associated with cytomegalovirus. Because some donors lacked HLA typing at each locus, the association tests relied only on the typed subset. Correlated functional status among segregating V segments might be attributable to linkage disequilibrium, but an unknown experimental factor could not be ruled out. Immune exposure information for the cohort was limited to CMV serostatus. In an earlier analysis of roughly 560 of the donors, most TCR beta V segments were observed in productive rearrangements about 87% or about 30% of the time, broadly matching IMGT annotations. Presence/absence analyses assumed roughly uniform sequencing depth across donors, an assumption that may not hold. Compared with the roughly 700-donor mean, donors in an Asian-associated ancestry cluster had fewer N-insertions in productive TCRs, according to a later genetic analysis. A later analysis found that most CMV-associated TCR beta chains appeared HLA-restricted, with HLA associations seemingly driven largely by CMV exposure. A further reported finding was that TCR beta sequences accurately predicted the HLA-A and HLA-B alleles for most subjects in the first cohort. An association between a missense DCLRE1C variant and V-gene and J-gene trimming of TCR beta chains was found in a later genetic analysis and replicated in an independent cohort. A later analysis reported that several top co-occurrence clusters appeared linked to parvovirus B19, influenza, CMV and Epstein-Barr virus. In a later analysis, HLA-associated TCR beta chains were found to be more clonally expanded and to have lower generation probabilities than equally common non-associated chains. The earlier analysis of some 540 of the donors excluded roughly 17 rarely observed V segments, including chromosome 9 orphons, because counts were too low. Strong co-occurrence of HLA alleles, especially DR and DQ, made assigning TCR associations to individual alleles difficult. Some IMGT-functional V segments, including TRBV6-2 and TRBV6-3, could not be told apart with the 87-base-pair reads, so those segments were excluded. A cluster of highly shared sequence variants was judged likely to represent a technical artifact of the sequencing pipeline. A few of the identified cytomegalovirus-associated TCR beta chains were confirmed in vitro to be specific for cytomegalovirus antigens. The classifier was reported to diagnose cytomegalovirus status with high specificity and sensitivity in both the original cohort and the validation cohort. Most TCR sequences were seen in very few donors, while some public TCRs were found in many individuals. A later analysis associated 15,000 or so TCR beta sequences with specific HLA alleles at a false discovery rate of 0.05.

The CDR3 contains 16 residues, cysteine and phenylalanine counted. The sequence is cut down to CDR3 DNA, 48 bases in frame from base 1. The germline V gene encodes CDR1 SGHRS and CDR2 YFSETQ. The receptor library was made with the immunoSEQ multiplex PCR assay. The multiplex PCR relied on a mix of 60 forward primers for TCR Vbeta segments and 13 reverse primers for TCR Jbeta segments. The CDR3 region of rearranged TCR beta genes was amplified from genomic DNA by a multiplex PCR assay. The amplified TCR beta libraries were sequenced on the Illumina HiSeq System as 87-base-pair reads. As for how the authors treated the data: A later analysis tallied some 79 million unique TCR beta chains across the 660 or so repertoires, and about 12 million of those chains were shared by two or more donors. Raw reads were error-corrected and collapsed into unique sequences with a nearest-neighbor algorithm that merged closely related sequences to remove PCR and sequencing errors. CDR3 sequences were aligned to IMGT reference sequences to assign V, D and J gene segments. For a sequence to be retained, at least a six-nucleotide match to both a V gene segment and a J gene segment was required. A rearrangement was called productive if the CDR3 had no stop codons and remained in frame with V and J, and every other rearrangement was called non-productive. Following IMGT convention, CDR3 was defined as the stretch from the second conserved V-encoded cysteine to the conserved J-encoded phenylalanine. In an earlier analysis of some 550 of the donors, sequences lacking an unambiguous match to a single V gene segment were excluded. In an earlier analysis of around 600 of the donors, V segments were called functional above 56.7% productive rearrangements and were called segregating when the between-donor standard deviation exceeded 5%. A statistical classification framework was built for diagnosing cytomegalovirus status from the catalog of TCR beta chain sequences. V and J gene assignment, in a later analysis, came from comparing TCR nucleotide sequences with IMGT/GENE-DB human TR gene sequences. Using the TCRdist pipeline, a later analysis assigned CDR3 sequences along with most-parsimonious VDJ recombination scenarios. In a later analysis, each TCR beta chain was defined by its CDR3 amino acid sequence together with its V-gene family, and reads without a unique V-gene family were excluded. As a way to deal with suspected cross-contamination and a sequencing artifact, a later analysis dropped approximately 590 nucleotide sequences that were highly shared and had low generation probability. A later analysis calculated a clonal expansion index for each public chain from normalized within-repertoire ranks of inferred template counts. In a later analysis, generation probabilities were computed using a VDJ recombination model fitted to out-of-frame rearrangements, and the results were checked against IGoR. In a later analysis, TCR-TCR, TCR-HLA and TCR-CMV co-occurrence was scored with hypergeometric tests, and a repertoire-size bias correction was applied to TCR pairs. In a later analysis, false discovery rates were estimated by permuting HLA or CMV assignments 20 times. A later analysis grouped co-occurring TCRs with DBSCAN, adding TCRdist sequence similarity when clustering within HLA-allele-positive subsets. Repertoires with fewer than 30,000 or more than 120,000 public chains, plus five repertoires with anomalous nucleotide sharing, were excluded from co-occurrence clustering. TCRdb mirrors the immuneACCESS table, restricted to in-frame sequences. Some clones are absent from its copies; in checked studies, under half trace to an unresolved V gene, and the reason for the others is unknown. The V and J calls and clone size were taken over from that table, and D and trimming were inferred from the DNA. For this sample the table gives under 200,000 clones, of which 84% were detected only once. 0.8% to 1.3% of the sample is taken by the ten largest.

The cohort was made up of roughly 670 healthy bone marrow donors. Cohort members were all nominally healthy when sampled, although unrecorded immune exposures were likely present. The donor was CMV seronegative and was included in the group of over 300 seronegative cohort members. Every donor gave a peripheral blood sample, and the peripheral blood mononuclear cells from that sample were used for TCR beta sequencing. The Qiagen DNeasy Blood Extraction Kit was used to extract genomic DNA from the blood cell samples. With respect to this clone: Its antigen has not been determined. The junction and the germline gene differ at one end; a read error may be behind it.

This clonotype was obtained from a man aged 25-40 years in good health and CMV-seronegative. The V and J genes are TRBV5-1 and TRBJ2-3; TRBD1 fits 12 bases in the junction. The specimen was PBMCs. The CDR3 corresponds to CASSLGGTGGPDTQYF. The nucleotide sequence reads as follows: TGCGCCAGCAGCTTGGGGGGGACAGGGGGCCCAGACACGCAGTATTTT. The full variable domain, completed from the reference TRBV5-1 and TRBJ2-3 proteins outside the CDR3, reads KAGVTQTPRYLIKTRGQQVTLSCSPISGHRSVSWYQQTPGQGLQFLFEYFSETQRNKGNFPGRFSGRQFSNSRSEMNVSTLELGDSALYLCASSLGGTGGPDTQYFGPGTRLTVL.